This TCR beta chain appears in the sequencing data of a study of T-cell reconstitution after alpha-beta-depleted transplantation in children. This clonotype showed up just a few times. Unique molecular identifiers were incorporated into the prepared TCRbeta library. TCRdb analysed the PCR reads with MiXCR anew, one entry per CDR3 protein. Of over 550,000 distinct CDR3 sequences listed, roughly a tenth are singletons. The sequence came from a human donor who donated a stem cell graft to a child with acute myeloid leukemia. Sequences were derived from PBMCs from the stem cell graft donor, sampled from the stem cell graft.

The CDR3 is CASSFGDRVLNTEAFF. For the CDR3, the DNA is TGTGCCAGCAGTTTCGGCGACAGGGTCCTGAACACTGAAGCTTTCTTT. The chain combines TRBV28 with TRBJ1-1, with TRBD1 identical over 7 bases. The CDR3 is made up of 16 amino acids. Trimming cost V 3 bases and J 0 bases; bases outside gene matches: 7. Germline-derived CDR1 and CDR2 are MDHEN and SYDVKM. Full variable domain (outside the CDR3, taken from reference TRBV28 and TRBJ1-1): DVKVTQSSRYLVKRTGEKVFLECVQDMDHENMFWYRQDPGLGLRLIYFSYDVKMKEKGDIPEGYSVSREKKERFSLILESASTNQTSMYLCASSFGDRVLNTEAFFGQGTRLTVV.